These 21 T cell receptor beta chains share one sample of origin, sequenced in a study of T cell changes during pregnancy in multiple sclerosis. Clones were read by immunoSEQ multiplex PCR, and TCRdb kept only the in-frame ones, dropping some. The profile shows 20,000 to 25,000 clones, roughly nine tenths of them singletons. The specimen was CD4+ T cells from peripheral blood mononuclear cells, collected in the third trimester of pregnancy. All receptors derive from a female donor in good health, enrolled as a control in a pregnancy study.

The chain joins TRBV4-3 to TRBJ1-1, with D perhaps TRBD1 (5 bases). CDR1 LGHNA and CDR2 YSLEER come from the germline V gene. This CDR3 comprises 16 residues. Trimming shortened V by 0 bases and J by 8 bases, and 19 bases separated the two germline ends. The DNA for the CDR3 is TGCGCCAGCAGCCAAGAGGGTGGGGGGATTGAAGGGGAAGCTTTCTTT. This encodes CASSQEGGGIEGEAFF.

The V call is TRBV19, the J call TRBJ1-6; 12 nucleotides agree with TRBD1. The germline gives CDR1 LNHDA, CDR2 SQIVND (reference sequence). The CDR3 sequence is 16 residues long. V lost 4 bases, J lost 8 bases, and 6 bases stayed unmatched. The CDR3 region is CASSNPGQGADSPLHF. CDR3 bases: TGTGCCAGTAGTAATCCGGGACAGGGGGCTGATTCACCCCTCCACTTT.

This rearrangement joins TRBV12-2 to TRBJ2-3; the table's D call, TRBD2, has no DNA check behind it. TRBV12-2 is a pseudogene. The CDR3 extends over 19 amino acids. The CDR3 DNA reads TGTGCAAGTCGCTTAATCCGGGTAGAGAGGGTGGACCCGGGAAAAAGCAAGTATTTT. As protein: CASRLIRVERVDPGKSKYF.

This chain joins TRBV2 and TRBJ2-3, with 7 bases that match TRBD1. The CDR3 has 16 amino acids. Germline values: CDR1 SNHLY, CDR2 FYNNEI. Trimming took 4 bases from V and 0 from J; bases not matched to a gene: 7. The CDR3 DNA sequence: TGTGCCAGCAGTGTCCGACAGGGCCTTAGCACAGATACGCAGTATTTT. Residues: CASSVRQGLSTDTQYF.

V and J are TRBV27 and TRBJ2-2; weak D call: TRBD2 (5 bases). Trimming left V 8 bases short and J 0 bases short, with 19 bases between. Per the germline V gene, CDR1 is MNHEY and CDR2 is SMNVEV (reference sequence). The CDR3 has 17 residues. CDR3 residues: CASGPYGLLANTGELFF. Here the CDR3 DNA reads TGTGCCAGCGGCCCCTATGGACTCCTCGCGAACACCGGGGAGCTGTTTTTT.

This chain links TRBV5-1 with TRBJ1-5; a weak D match, TRBD1 (5 bases). Trimming took 3 bases from V and 1 from J, leaving 11 bases between them. CDR3 length: 15 residues. The V gene's germline CDR1 is SGHRS and CDR2 YFSETQ. The CDR3 region has the DNA TGCGCCAGCAGCTCAGGGTTGGGGAGCAATCAGCCCCAGCATTTT. Amino acid sequence: CASSSGLGSNQPQHF.

V and J are TRBV29-1 and TRBJ1-1; 11 bases align to TRBD1. The CDR3 runs 14 residues. V shed 6 bases, J shed 2 bases, and the junction held 5 bases outside the gene matches. Germline V gene data show CDR1 as SQVTM and CDR2 as ANQGSEA. In nucleotides, the CDR3 is TGCAGCGTCGGGACAGGGGGAGCCAACACTGAAGCTTTCTTT. It specifies CSVGTGGANTEAFF.

V gene TRBV5-6 combines with J gene TRBJ2-7; 11 nucleotides line up with TRBD2. The CDR3 is 16 amino acids. CDR1 is SGHDT, CDR2 YYEEEE, per germline. J gave up 2 bases and V 4 bases, and 8 bases lay outside the gene matches. The CDR3 loop is CASSHTGTSGPYEQYF. The CDR3 DNA reads as TGTGCCAGCAGCCATACTGGGACTAGCGGTCCCTACGAGCAGTACTTC.

The rearrangement uses TRBV19 and TRBJ1-1; perhaps TRBD1 as D (6 bases). The V end was cut by 5 bases, the J end by 1 base, with 14 bases between. The CDR3 contains 15 residues. Per the germline V gene, CDR1 is LNHDA and CDR2 is SQIVND (reference sequence). The CDR3 here is CASSARTAPNTEAFF. In DNA form, the CDR3 reads TGTGCCAGTAGTGCCCGGACAGCTCCGAACACTGAAGCTTTCTTT.

The genes are TRBV30 and TRBJ1-1; TRBD1 agrees at 10 bases. This CDR3 contains 16 residues. With V trimmed by 3 bases and J by 4 bases, 11 bases remained unmatched. Per germline, CDR1 GTSNPN and CDR2 SVGIG (reference sequence). CDR3 nucleotide sequence: TGTGCCTGGAGCCAAAGGGACAGGGGACTAGGCACTGAAGCTTTCTTT. Translating it yields CAWSQRDRGLGTEAFF.

The chain combines TRBV25-1 with TRBJ2-2; D perhaps matches TRBD2 (5 bases). The V end lost 3 bases, the J end lost 3 bases, and 17 bases lay between the germline ends. The CDR3 sequence is 17 residues long. Germline V gene data show CDR1 as MGHDK and CDR2 as SYGVNS. CDR3 nucleotide sequence: TGTGCCAGCAGTGACCCCTTTAGAGGGATGGACACCGGGGAGCTGTTTTTT. Protein: CASSDPFRGMDTGELFF. The full variable domain, its missing parts supplied by reference TRBV25-1 and TRBJ2-2, is EADIYQTPRYLVIGTGKKITLECSQTMGHDKMYWYQQDPGMELHLIHYSYGVNSTEKGDLSSESTVSRIRTEHFPLTLESARPSHTSQYLCASSDPFRGMDTGELFFGEGSRLTVL.

Notes on this clone: Germline and junction disagree at one end, which may indicate a read error. The V gene is TRBV2, the J gene TRBJ2-5; TRBD2 matches at 11 bases. There are 13 residues in the CDR3. CDR1 and CDR2 (germline): SNHLY, FYNNEI. The CDR3 sequence: CAGRLAGTETQYF. The CDR3 DNA reads TGTGCCGGCAGACTAGCGGGAACAGAGACCCAGTACTTC.

The chain is built from TRBV5-1 and TRBJ1-2; D uncertain. The CDR3 totals 13 residues. Germline V gene data show CDR1 as SGHRS and CDR2 as YFSETQ. The ends were cut back, 3 bases at V and 7 bases at J, with 13 bases in the middle. The DNA of the CDR3 is TGCGCCAGCAGCTCCCCGGGCGAGGGTGGCTACACCTTC. Its protein is CASSSPGEGGYTF. The whole variable domain, filled in from reference TRBV5-1 and TRBJ1-2, reads KAGVTQTPRYLIKTRGQQVTLSCSPISGHRSVSWYQQTPGQGLQFLFEYFSETQRNKGNFPGRFSGRQFSNSRSEMNVSTLELGDSALYLCASSSPGEGGYTFGSGTRLTVV.

The CDR3 nucleotides read TGTGCCAGCAGCTTAGAGGGGATGGCTAATGAAAAACTGTTTTTT. Protein: CASSLEGMANEKLFF. This chain uses TRBV7-2 with TRBJ1-4, with a possible D match to TRBD1 (5 bases). Germline assignment: CDR1 SGHTA and CDR2 FQGNSA. The V end lost 1 base, the J end lost 3 bases, and 9 bases lay between the germline ends. CDR3 length equals 15 residues.

The chain is built from TRBV7-8 and TRBJ2-2; 9 bases are shared with TRBD1. The length of the CDR3 is 18 residues. V gave up 5 bases and J gave up 4 bases; unmatched junction bases: 14. Per the germline V gene, CDR1 is SGHVS and CDR2 is FQNEAQ. The CDR3 loop is CASSRRDRAQTITGELFF. In DNA form, the CDR3 reads TGTGCCAGCAGCCGCCGGGACAGGGCCCAGACGATCACCGGGGAGCTGTTTTTT.

The rearrangement links TRBV5-4 to TRBJ1-2, with D possibly matching TRBD1 (5 bases). The CDR3 contains 14 residues. V was shortened by 1 base and J by 7 bases, with 14 bases between the two germline ends. CDR1 and CDR2 (germline): SGHNT, YYREEE (reference sequence). CDR3 sequence: CASSLNGGGRGYTF. The DNA for the CDR3 is TGTGCCAGCAGCTTGAACGGGGGAGGCCGTGGCTACACCTTC.

The genes are TRBV4-1 and TRBJ2-5; weak D call: TRBD1 (5 bases). The V gene's germline CDR1 is MGHRA and CDR2 YSYEKL. CDR3 size: 12 residues. Trimming cost V 0 bases and J 13 bases, with 12 bases left between them. This CDR3 is CASSQDREARYF. CDR3 DNA sequence: TGCGCCAGCAGCCAAGACAGGGAAGCCCGGTACTTC.

The chain has TRBV4-1 and TRBJ1-2; D remains ambiguous. V lost 2 bases, J lost 5 bases, and 18 bases lay in between. The CDR3 is 16 residues long. In germline, CDR1 is MGHRA, CDR2 YSYEKL. CDR3 in DNA: TGCGCCAGCAGCCAATTCATAGGATCTTTCGGGTATGGCTACACCTTC. It yields the protein CASSQFIGSFGYGYTF.

The CDR3 region is CASSARLAGEAETQYF. In nucleotides, the CDR3 is TGCGCCAGCAGCGCCAGACTAGCGGGAGAGGCTGAGACCCAGTACTTC. The chain recombines TRBV5-1 with TRBJ2-5; 12 bases line up with TRBD2. The CDR3 is 16 amino acids. Losses at the gene ends were 4 bases for V and 5 bases for J; bases not matched to a gene: 9. Per germline, CDR1 SGHRS and CDR2 YFSETQ.

The chain joins TRBV29-1 to TRBJ2-7, with TRBD1 matching 8 bases. This CDR3 has 12 amino acids. CDR1 is SQVTM and CDR2 is ANQGSEA in the germline V gene. V lost 7 bases and J lost 0; bases outside the gene matches: 2. CDR3 nucleotides: TGCAGCGCAGGGGGCGCCTCCTACGAGCAGTACTTC. Amino acids: CSAGGASYEQYF.

The rearrangement joins TRBV7-9 to TRBJ1-6; TRBD1 aligns across 8 bases. The CDR3 contains 14 residues. Germline assignment: CDR1 SEHNR and CDR2 FQNEAQ (reference sequence). J was trimmed by 5 bases and V by 4 bases; bases with no gene match: 1. The CDR3 protein is CASSSDRDNSPLHF. CDR3 nucleotide sequence: TGTGCCAGCAGCTCGGACAGGGATAATTCACCCCTCCACTTT.